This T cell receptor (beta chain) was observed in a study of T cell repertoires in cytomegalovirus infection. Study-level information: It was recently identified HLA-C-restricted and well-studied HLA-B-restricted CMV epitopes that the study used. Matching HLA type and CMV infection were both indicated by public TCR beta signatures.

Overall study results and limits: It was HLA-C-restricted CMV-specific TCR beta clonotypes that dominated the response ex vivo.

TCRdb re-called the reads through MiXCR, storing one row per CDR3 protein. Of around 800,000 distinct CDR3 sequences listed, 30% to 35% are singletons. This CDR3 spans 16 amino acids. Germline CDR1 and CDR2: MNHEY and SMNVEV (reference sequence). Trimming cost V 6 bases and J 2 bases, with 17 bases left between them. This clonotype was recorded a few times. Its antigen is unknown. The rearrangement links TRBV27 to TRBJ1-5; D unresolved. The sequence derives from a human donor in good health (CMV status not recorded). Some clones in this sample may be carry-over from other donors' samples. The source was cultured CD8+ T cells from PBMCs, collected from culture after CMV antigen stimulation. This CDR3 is CASSSTSIGGNQPQHF. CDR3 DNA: TGTGCCAGCAGCAGTACCTCCATCGGCGGCAATCAGCCCCAGCATTTT.